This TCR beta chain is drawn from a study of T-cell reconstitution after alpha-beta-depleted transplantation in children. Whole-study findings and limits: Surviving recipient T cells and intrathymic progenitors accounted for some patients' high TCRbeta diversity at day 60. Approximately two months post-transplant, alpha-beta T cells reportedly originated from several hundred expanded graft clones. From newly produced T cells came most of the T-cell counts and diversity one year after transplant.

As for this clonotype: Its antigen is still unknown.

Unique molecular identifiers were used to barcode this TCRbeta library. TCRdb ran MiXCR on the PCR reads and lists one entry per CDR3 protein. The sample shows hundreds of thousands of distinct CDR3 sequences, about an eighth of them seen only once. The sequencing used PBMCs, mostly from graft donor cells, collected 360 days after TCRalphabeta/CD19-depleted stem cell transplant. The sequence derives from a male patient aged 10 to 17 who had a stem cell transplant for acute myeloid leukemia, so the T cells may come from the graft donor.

The CDR3: CAISESAGRQETQYF. DNA of the CDR3: TGTGCCATCAGTGAGTCAGCGGGACGACAAGAGACCCAGTACTTC. The genes are TRBV10-3 and TRBJ2-5, with TRBD2 matching 7 bases. Germline V gene sequence: CDR1 ENHRY, CDR2 SYGVKD. The CDR3 is 15 amino acids. V trimming: 0 bases; J trimming: 2 bases; junction bases outside the gene matches: 3.